This T cell receptor (beta chain) came from a study of glioma-infiltrating T cells. Amplification of TCR alpha and beta CDR3 regions from RNA used iRepertoire nested multiplex PCR. TCRdb processed the multiplex PCR reads anew with MiXCR; each CDR3 protein has one entry. Among about 94,000 distinct CDR3 sequences, about 25% were seen once, and the ten largest hold 6.7%. The V and J ends lost 6 bases and 4 bases respectively, with 16 bases between them. The CDR3 contains 15 residues. The germline V gene has CDR1 MNHNS and CDR2 SASEGT. This clonotype occurred a few times. The chain links TRBV6-1 to TRBJ2-1, with D perhaps matching TRBD2 (5 bases). Specimen: glioma tissue, nonneoplastic brain tissue, or PBMCs (not recorded which). The receptor was derived from a human donor with low-grade glioma or glioblastoma, undergoing nonglioma brain surgery, or in good health (not recorded which). The CDR3 region has the DNA TGTGCCAGCAGCACACGCCAATCGGGGTACAATGAGCAGTTCTTC. Translation gives CASSTRQSGYNEQFF.